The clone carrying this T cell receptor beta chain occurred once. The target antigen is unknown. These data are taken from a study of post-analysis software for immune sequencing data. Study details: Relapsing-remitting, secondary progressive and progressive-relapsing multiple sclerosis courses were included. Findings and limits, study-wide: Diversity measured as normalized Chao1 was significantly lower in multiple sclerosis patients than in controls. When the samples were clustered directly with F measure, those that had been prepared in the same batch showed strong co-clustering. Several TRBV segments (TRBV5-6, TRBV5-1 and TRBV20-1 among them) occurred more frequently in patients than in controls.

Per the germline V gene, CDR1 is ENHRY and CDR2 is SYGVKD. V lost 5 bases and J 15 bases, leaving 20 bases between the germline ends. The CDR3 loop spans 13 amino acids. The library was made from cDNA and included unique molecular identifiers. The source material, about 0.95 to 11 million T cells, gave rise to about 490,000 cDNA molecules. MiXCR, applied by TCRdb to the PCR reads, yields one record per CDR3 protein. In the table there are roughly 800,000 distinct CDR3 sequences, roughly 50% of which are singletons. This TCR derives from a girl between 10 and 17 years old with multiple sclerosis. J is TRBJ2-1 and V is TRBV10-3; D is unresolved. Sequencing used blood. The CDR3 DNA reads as TGTGCCATCAGTTCCGTAAGTAAGGTGGACCCGTTCTTC. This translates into CAISSVSKVDPFF.